The subject of this entry is one TCR beta chain. The CDR3 has 16 amino acids. Per germline, CDR1 LNHDA and CDR2 SQIVND (reference sequence). V lost 1 base and J lost 2, with 11 bases in between. This sample was included in a study of T cell responses to AZD1222 COVID-19 vaccine. Sequencing used immunoSEQ multiplex PCR; TCRdb keeps in-frame clones, though not all of them. The table has approximately 88,000 clones, approximately 90% seen once. This receptor was identified in an adult who received the AZD1222 COVID-19 vaccine. Sequenced here: peripheral blood, sampled 28 days after the second AZD1222 dose. The rearrangement links TRBV19 to TRBJ1-4; no definite D call. The CDR3 reads CASSIGRTDTNEKLFF. The CDR3 bases are TGTGCCAGTAGTATAGGCCGGACGGATACTAATGAAAAACTGTTTTTT. The full variable domain, its missing parts supplied by reference TRBV19 and TRBJ1-4, is DGGITQSPKYLFRKEGQNVTLSCEQNLNHDAMYWYRQDPGQGLRLIYYSQIVNDFQKGDIAEGYSVSREKKESFPLTVTSAQKNPTAFYLCASSIGRTDTNEKLFFGSGTQLSVL.